This record covers a single TCR beta chain. Its antigen is unknown. The record originates from a study of Ad26.COV2.S vaccination and SARS-CoV-2 variants. Whole-study findings and limits: Reportedly, after vaccination the spike-specific CD8+ and CD4+ T cell responses displayed substantial breadth. Vaccine recipients posted higher spike-specific TCR breadth than their placebo counterparts.

Produced via immunoSEQ multiplex PCR; TCRdb's table is partial and in-frame only. The profile shows 350,000 to 400,000 clones, less than 90% of them singletons. The treatment here: about 20 received Ad26.COV2.S at low or high dose, single or two shots; 5 received placebo; per-sample allocation not given. The samples were gathered on day 63 after the first injection of vaccine or placebo. CDR3 length equals 13 residues. Germline V CDR1 and CDR2: SGHVS, FQNEAQ. The ends lost 8 bases at V and 5 bases at J; junction bases unmatched: 5. The TCR sequence derives from a person aged 18-65 years who received the Ad26.COV2.S COVID-19 vaccine or a placebo. This material consisted of peripheral blood, taken in a trial of Ad26.COV2.S vaccine versus placebo. The chain is built from TRBV7-8 and TRBJ1-2; 10 bases line up with TRBD1. CDR3 sequence reads: CASGGGQGYGYTF. The DNA for the CDR3 is TGTGCCAGCGGAGGGGGACAGGGGTATGGCTACACCTTC.